Listed below are T cell receptor beta chains from one sample, sequenced in a study of identical twins. TCRdb ran MiXCR on the 5' RACE reads and lists one entry per CDR3 protein. The data show approximately 700,000 distinct CDR3 sequences, around 5.7% seen once. The sample taken for sequencing was naive T cells sorted from blood. All receptors derive from a man younger than 35 in good health. The conserved cysteine and the conserved F or W are not part of the CDR3 here.

TRBV27	11	TRBJ2-1	ASSGQGNNEQF
TRBV12-3/TRBV12-4	13	TRBJ2-2	ASSPRDRAAGELF
TRBV24-1	13	TRBJ1-5	ATSDGTASNQPQH
TRBV27	13	TRBJ2-1	ASSISGYYYNEQF
TRBV5-1	13	TRBJ2-5	ASSLGTSGEETQY
TRBV6-1	11	TRBJ2-7	ASRGQGTYEQY
TRBV12-3/TRBV12-4	11	TRBJ2-5	ASSFGGRETQY
TRBV7-9	12	TRBJ1-2	ASSHSGGIGGYT
TRBV5-1	10	TRBJ2-1	ASSRVGNEQF
TRBV29-1	11	TRBJ2-3	SVRGRYTDTQY
TRBV12-3/TRBV12-4	11	TRBJ1-5	ASSRDSRQPQH
TRBV9	15	TRBJ2-2	ASSVVWGVANTGELF
TRBV28	13	TRBJ2-2	ASENDRLNTGELF
TRBV25-1	14	TRBJ2-2	ASSELVGSGTGELF
TRBV18	14	TRBJ2-1	ASSPYLTSSYNEQF
TRBV15	12	TRBJ2-7	ATSPRTDFYEQY
TRBV12-3/TRBV12-4	14	TRBJ2-3	ASAYDAGTSTDTQY
TRBV5-1	11	TRBJ1-4	ASNPGTGEKLF
TRBV7-9	12	TRBJ2-1	ASSLGLGLETQF
TRBV27	15	TRBJ2-1	ASSARGQGRLMNEQF
TRBV12-3/TRBV12-4	14	TRBJ2-7	ASSAHKDRGPYEQY
TRBV3-1	12	TRBJ1-6	ASSQERNHPPLH
TRBV7-8	14	TRBJ2-1	ASSQSRTSGKDEQF
TRBV12-3/TRBV12-4	10	TRBJ2-3	ASSFWGDTQY
TRBV5-1	9	TRBJ2-3	ASSLQDTQY
TRBV10-3	13	TRBJ2-1	ASRGLAGDYNEQF
TRBV6-4	11	TRBJ1-1	ASSDSEYTEAF
TRBV6-5	14	TRBJ2-1	ASSYEVAGSYNEQF
TRBV10-3	11	TRBJ1-1	AIKEGRGTEAF
TRBV11-2	14	TRBJ2-1	ASSLDPALLHPGEF
TRBV4-1	13	TRBJ1-2	ASSQSQGLHYGYT
TRBV28	10	TRBJ1-1	ASSFVRTEAF
TRBV20-1	11	TRBJ2-4	SAMTPRSNIQY
TRBV24-1	11	TRBJ2-1	ATSELTEAEQF
TRBV3-1	10	TRBJ2-3	ASSQGTRPQY
TRBV6-2/TRBV6-3	14	TRBJ2-1	ASSKAGSNLRNEQF
TRBV6-2/TRBV6-3	11	TRBJ2-7	ATRTSGAYEQY
TRBV18	12	TRBJ1-1	ASSPNQLNTEAF
TRBV11-2	16	TRBJ2-3	ASSYPLLAGGGTDTQY
TRBV20-1	12	TRBJ1-3	SATAADSGNTIY
TRBV5-1	14	TRBJ2-3	ASSLDQGGNPFTQY
TRBV2	14	TRBJ2-3	ASSDGLAVGTDTQY
TRBV5-1	11	TRBJ2-2	ASSPDTPGELF
TRBV27	11	TRBJ1-1	ASSLNEGTEAF
TRBV5-1	12	TRBJ2-7	ASSFEGAPHEQY
TRBV5-1	13	TRBJ2-2	ASSSQGKDTGELF